A single sample gave rise to the 2 T cell receptor beta chains below, sequenced in a study of type 1 and type 2 diabetes patients. The PCR template was genomic DNA. The TCR beta CDR3 region was amplified using 30 forward and 13 reverse primers. TCRdb re-analysed the multiplex PCR reads in MiXCR, keeping a single row per CDR3 protein. The sample lists under 300,000 distinct CDR3 sequences; 47% were seen once. The specimen sequenced was peripheral blood mononuclear cells (PBMCs). The origin of the receptors is a man between 18 and 29 years old with type 2 diabetes.

This clonotype was counted at least ten times. The rearrangement uses TRBV7-3 and TRBJ2-7, with a weak D call TRBD2 (7 bases). V shed 3 bases and J shed 4 bases, with 10 bases lying between them. This CDR3 spans 13 amino acids. The germline CDR1 and CDR2 sequences are SGHTA and FQGTGA. CDR3 sequence reads: CASSLEGGYEQYF. The CDR3 DNA follows: TGTGCCAGCAGCTTGGAGGGGGGGTACGAGCAGTACTTC.

V usage is TRBV11-2 and J usage is TRBJ2-7; 7 positions agree with TRBD1. In germline, CDR1 is SGHAT, CDR2 FQNNGV. The CDR3 has 16 amino acids. V lost 5 bases, J lost 3 bases, and 13 bases stayed unmatched. The CDR3 is CASSRTHGQALYEQYF. CDR3 nucleotides: TGTGCCAGCAGCCGAACCCACGGACAGGCGCTCTACGAGCAGTACTTC.